This passage covers 7 T cell receptor beta chains from one sample sequenced in a study of metastatic and nonmetastatic thyroid tumors. Using MiXCR, TCRdb reanalyzed the PCR reads. The table has around 22,000 clones, 9.5% to 13% seen once. None of the patients had undergone any treatment ahead of thyroid surgery. What was sequenced was blood. The receptors were gathered from a female donor with papillary thyroid cancer or a benign thyroid nodule (not recorded which). Some clones in this sample may be carry-over from other donors' samples.

This clone ranks as medium-sized. The genes are TRBV28 and TRBJ2-7; no definite D call. V was clipped by 5 bases and J by 2 bases, with 7 bases between them. The CDR3 sequence is 12 residues long. Per the germline V gene, CDR1 is MDHEN and CDR2 is SYDVKM. The CDR3 is CASSTPAYEQYF. In DNA, the CDR3 is TGTGCCAGCAGTACGCCAGCCTACGAGCAGTACTTC.

This clone was observed many times. The chain has TRBV4-2 and TRBJ2-5, with TRBD1 identical over 7 bases. J gave up 1 base and V 1 base, and 9 bases lay outside the gene matches. Germline V gene data show CDR1 as LGHNA and CDR2 as YNFKEQ. The CDR3 runs 17 residues. For the CDR3, the DNA is TGTGCCAGCAGCCAAGGGTCTGGGACAGCCTTCCAAGAGACCCAGTACTTC. Translating gives CASSQGSGTAFQETQYF.

This clone was picked up a small number of times. V usage is TRBV6-1 and J usage is TRBJ2-7; 9 positions match TRBD2. Trimming removed 5 bases from V and 9 bases from J; junction bases left unmatched: 8. Germline V gene sequence: CDR1 MNHNS, CDR2 SASEGT. CDR3 size: 13 residues. CDR3: CASSILLAGRQYF. CDR3 sequence (DNA): TGTGCCAGCAGTATTTTGCTAGCGGGACGGCAGTACTTC.

This clone was picked up many times. The rearrangement links TRBV20-1 to TRBJ1-1, with 7 positions matching TRBD1. Germline CDR1 and CDR2: DFQATT and SNEGSKA (reference sequence). The CDR3 length is 13 residues. The V segment lost 4 bases and the J segment 3 bases; nucleotides outside the gene matches: 5. CDR3 DNA: TGCAGTGCTACTGAGGGGGCGGACACTGAAGCTTTCTTT. Translating it yields CSATEGADTEAFF.

Comments on this clone: This may stem from a read error, because a much larger clone lies one nucleotide away. The genes are TRBV2 and TRBJ2-3; 7 nucleotides agree with TRBD2. This CDR3 contains 17 residues. CDR1 and CDR2 from the germline V gene are SNHLY and FYNNEI. V lost 8 bases and J lost 2; bases outside the gene matches: 16. DNA of the CDR3: TGTGCCAGCGGTAGGGGTCTAGCGGATACTTCCACAGATACGCAGTATTTT. It is translated as CASGRGLADTSTDTQYF. Looking up the rest from reference TRBV2 and TRBJ2-3 gives the full variable domain: EPEVTQTPSHQVTQMGQEVILRCVPISNHLYFYWYRQILGQKVEFLVSFYNNEISEKSEIFDDQFSVERPDGSNFTLKIRSTKLEDSAMYFCASGRGLADTSTDTQYFGPGTRLTVL.

Sample share makes this clone medium-sized. The rearrangement links TRBV12-3 or TRBV12-4 to TRBJ2-7; either TRBD1 or TRBD2 may supply D (5 bases each). This CDR3 has 14 residues. Trimming stripped 5 bases from V and 2 bases from J, with 13 bases between. The CDR3 loop is CASSPLSGPYEQYF. DNA of the CDR3: TGTGCCAGCAGTCCCCTGTCGGGACCCTACGAGCAGTACTTC.

This clone appeared many times. The chain recombines TRBV7-9 with TRBJ1-2; possible D gene TRBD1, 5 bases. Looked up from germline, CDR1 is SEHNR and CDR2 is FQNEAQ (reference sequence). V lost 3 bases, J lost 0 bases, and 11 bases lay in between. This CDR3 contains 15 residues. Written as DNA, the CDR3 is TGTGCCAGCAGCTTCGGGGCAGTTTCTAACTATGGCTACACCTTC. Amino acid sequence: CASSFGAVSNYGYTF.